Reported below is one T cell receptor beta chain. The antigen is undetermined. Germline assignment: CDR1 LNHDA and CDR2 SQIVND (reference sequence). The CDR3 loop spans 15 amino acids. The junction had 8 bases not matched to a gene; V was cut back by 2 bases and J by 5 bases. The data were obtained in a study of cytomegalovirus exposure and HLA in healthy donors. As for the study in general: Early released data comprised tens of millions of unique TCRs from HLA-typed donors. Findings of the study overall: Cytomegalovirus-associated TCR beta chains were listed, numbering 150 to 200. Most TCR sequences proved rare, with some public TCRs found in many donors. Per a later analysis, about 18,000 TCR beta sequences showed association with HLA alleles at 0.05 false discovery rate.

The PCR contained 60 Vbeta and 13 Jbeta primers. Some clones are missing from TCRdb's copy, which holds only in-frame ones; the method was immunoSEQ multiplex PCR. This sample contains around 53,000 clones. Sequenced sample: PBMCs. This receptor was taken from a woman in her twenties or thirties in good health and CMV-seropositive. V and J are TRBV19 and TRBJ2-7; TRBD1 matches 8 bases. This chain's CDR3 is CASSINGQGRHEQYF. The DNA for the CDR3 is TGTGCCAGTAGTATAAACGGACAGGGTCGTCACGAGCAGTACTTC.